The 7 T cell receptor beta chains below were found in one sample sequenced in a study of T cell responses to AZD1222 COVID-19 vaccine (dated by TCRdb to the early 2020s). Preparation of the library involved the immunoSEQ multiplex PCR assay. In TCRdb, the immuneACCESS table is reduced to in-frame sequences with V and J assigned. These tables do not hold every clone; where another copy was compared, an unresolved V gene accounts for under half, and the others remain unexplained. Recorded for this sample are 35,000 to 45,000 clones; 65% to 85% of them occurred a single time. Roughly 18% of the sample comes from the top ten. The sample's time point, from its label and the paper: about 28 days (+/-7) after the second vaccine dose. The sample consisted of peripheral blood, taken 28 days after the second AZD1222 dose. The receptors shown here come from an adult who received the AZD1222 COVID-19 vaccine.

The rearrangement joins TRBV19 to TRBJ2-7; D may be TRBD1 or TRBD2 (6 bases each). V lost 6 bases to trimming and J lost 4 bases, with 19 bases between them. There are 15 residues in the CDR3. Germline V gene lookup returns CDR1 LNHDA and CDR2 SQIVND (reference sequence). The CDR3 is CASRGGQSGAYEQYF. The CDR3 nucleotides read TGTGCCAGTAGGGGGGGACAATCCGGGGCTTACGAGCAGTACTTC.

The chain has TRBV5-1 and TRBJ2-2; 11 bases are shared with TRBD2. The CDR3 consists of 15 residues. Trimming cost V 7 bases and J 6 bases; bases outside gene matches: 8. Germline-derived CDR1 and CDR2 are SGHRS and YFSETQ. The CDR3 loop reads CASGPLAGAAGELFF. In DNA, the CDR3 is TGCGCCAGCGGACCACTAGCGGGGGCGGCCGGGGAGCTGTTTTTT.

The chain joins TRBV5-5 to TRBJ1-4, with TRBD1 matching over 7 bases. The trim removed 2 bases at V and 8 bases at J, leaving 9 bases unmatched. This CDR3 is 15 amino acids long. From germline, CDR1 is SGHKS and CDR2 YYEKEE (reference sequence). The CDR3 DNA follows: TGTGCCAGCAGCTTAGTTAACAGGGACAGCGAAAAACTGTTTTTT. This gives the protein CASSLVNRDSEKLFF.

The V and J genes are TRBV5-1 and TRBJ2-7; 12 nucleotides align to TRBD2. V shed 0 bases and J 0 bases; nucleotides not matched to a gene: 7. Germline values: CDR1 SGHRS, CDR2 YFSETQ. CDR3 length equals 18 residues. Here the CDR3 reads CASSLALAGGHYSYEQYF. In DNA form, the CDR3 reads TGCGCCAGCAGCTTGGCACTAGCGGGGGGCCATTACTCCTACGAGCAGTACTTC. The full variable domain, completed using reference TRBV5-1 and TRBJ2-7, is KAGVTQTPRYLIKTRGQQVTLSCSPISGHRSVSWYQQTPGQGLQFLFEYFSETQRNKGNFPGRFSGRQFSNSRSEMNVSTLELGDSALYLCASSLALAGGHYSYEQYFGPGTRLTVT.

CDR3 loop: CASSREYEQYF. CDR3 bases: TGTGCCAGCTCACGAGAGTACGAGCAGTACTTC. The chain carries TRBV18 and TRBJ2-7, with no clear D. The CDR3 has 11 amino acids. V was shortened by 4 bases and J by 4 bases, with 5 bases between the two germline ends. From germline, CDR1 is KGHSH and CDR2 LQKENI.

This clone was detected only once. The J gene is TRBJ1-4, the V gene TRBV14; D is unresolved. Deletions cut 4 bases from V and 1 base from J, with 13 bases between. The CDR3 spans 16 residues. From germline, CDR1 is SGHDN and CDR2 FVKESK. The CDR3 coding sequence is TGTGCCAGCAGCCGCCCGTCCCTCCAAACTAATGAAAAACTGTTTTTT. It codes for CASSRPSLQTNEKLFF.

This clone was seen more than once but under ten times. This chain connects TRBV6-5 to TRBJ1-1; D is unclear. The CDR3 sequence is 13 residues long. The V end was cut by 1 base, the J end by 6 bases, with 9 bases between. The germline CDR1 and CDR2 sequences are MNHEY and SVGAGI. The CDR3 region has the DNA TGTGCCAGCAGTTACTTGGGGATCGCTGAAGCTTTCTTT. Translation gives CASSYLGIAEAFF.